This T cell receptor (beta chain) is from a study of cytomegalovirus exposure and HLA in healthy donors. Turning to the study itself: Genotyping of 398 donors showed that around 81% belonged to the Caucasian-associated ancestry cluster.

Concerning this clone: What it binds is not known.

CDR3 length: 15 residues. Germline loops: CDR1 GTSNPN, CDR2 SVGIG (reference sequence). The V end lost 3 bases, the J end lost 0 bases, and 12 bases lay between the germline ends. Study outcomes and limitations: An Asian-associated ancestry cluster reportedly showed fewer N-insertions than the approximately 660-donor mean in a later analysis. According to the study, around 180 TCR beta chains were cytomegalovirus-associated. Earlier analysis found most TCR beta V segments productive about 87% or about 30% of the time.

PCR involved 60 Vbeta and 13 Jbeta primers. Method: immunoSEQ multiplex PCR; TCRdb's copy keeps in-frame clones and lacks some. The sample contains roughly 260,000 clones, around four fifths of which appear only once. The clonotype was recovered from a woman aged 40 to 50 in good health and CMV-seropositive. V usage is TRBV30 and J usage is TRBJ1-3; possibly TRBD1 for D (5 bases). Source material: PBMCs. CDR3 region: CAWSRGGISGNTIYF. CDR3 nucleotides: TGTGCCTGGAGCCGGGGGGGTATCTCTGGAAACACCATATATTTT.